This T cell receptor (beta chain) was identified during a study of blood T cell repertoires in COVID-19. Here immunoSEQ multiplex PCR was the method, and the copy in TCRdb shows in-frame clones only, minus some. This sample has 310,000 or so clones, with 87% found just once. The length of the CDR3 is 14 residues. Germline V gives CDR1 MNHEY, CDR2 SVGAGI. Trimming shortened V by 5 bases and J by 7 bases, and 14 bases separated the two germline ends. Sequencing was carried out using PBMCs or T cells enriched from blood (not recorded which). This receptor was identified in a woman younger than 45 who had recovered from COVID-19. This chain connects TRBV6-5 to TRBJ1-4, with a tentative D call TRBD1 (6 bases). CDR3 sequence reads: CASSPGAPGEKLFF. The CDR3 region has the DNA TGTGCCAGCAGTCCAGGGGCGCCGGGTGAAAAACTGTTTTTT.